The clone carrying this TCR beta chain was seen more than once but under ten times. Original handling: Amplification from reference gene primers served as the basis for estimated nucleated cell counts. Libraries were prepared by immunoSEQ multiplex PCR; TCRdb keeps only in-frame clonotypes and omits some of them. V and J calls and clone size follow that table, whereas D and trimming were derived from the DNA. The sample yields about 140,000 clones, about 82% seen once. This specimen belongs to a study of blood T cell repertoires in COVID-19. Germline lookup yields CDR1 MNHNS and CDR2 SASEGT. V was shortened by 2 bases and J by 11 bases, with 16 bases between the two germline ends. The length of the CDR3 is 14 residues.

The chain is built from TRBV6-1 and TRBJ1-5; the D gene is possibly TRBD1 (5 bases). The TCR sequence derives from a man aged 45 to 65 with acute or convalescent COVID-19. Input material: peripheral blood. CDR3: CASSESQGSSAQHF. DNA for the CDR3: TGTGCCAGCAGTGAATCTCAGGGATCTTCGGCCCAGCATTTT.